These 6 T cell receptor beta chains were all obtained from the same sample, sequenced in a study of blood T cell repertoires in COVID-19. TCRdb's copy holds only in-frame clones and misses some; the assay was immunoSEQ multiplex PCR. The table has about 86,000 clones, roughly 84% seen once; the top ten hold 25% to 40%. The specimen sequenced was peripheral blood. The origin of the receptors is an elderly woman with active or convalescent COVID-19.

CDR3 region: CASSLDYNYEQYF. CDR3 DNA sequence: TGTGCCAGCAGCCTGGACTATAACTACGAGCAGTACTTC. The rearrangement links TRBV7-8 to TRBJ2-7, with D perhaps matching TRBD2 (6 bases). The CDR3 loop spans 13 amino acids. Germline lookup yields CDR1 SGHVS and CDR2 FQNEAQ. V was shortened by 5 bases and J by 3 bases, with 11 bases between the two germline ends. Variable domain in full (rest from reference TRBV7-8 and TRBJ2-7): GAGVSQSPRYKVAKRGQDVALRCDPISGHVSLFWYQQALGQGPEFLTYFQNEAQLDKSGLPSDRFFAERPEGSVSTLKIQRTQQEDSAVYLCASSLDYNYEQYFGPGTRLTVT.

The chain employs TRBV29-1 and TRBJ2-1, with 9 positions matching TRBD2. This CDR3 spans 13 amino acids. Germline V gene data show CDR1 as SQVTM and CDR2 as ANQGSEA. Germline trimming cut 5 bases from V and 9 bases from J; bases unmatched to any gene: 8. The CDR3 DNA reads as TGCAGCGTTCGCAGGACTAGCGAGGGTGAGCAGTTCTTC. This translates into CSVRRTSEGEQFF.

V usage is TRBV11-2 and J usage is TRBJ2-1, with unresolved D. This CDR3 has 12 residues. V lost 1 base, J lost 16 bases, and 14 bases lay in between. Germline assignment: CDR1 SGHAT and CDR2 FQNNGV. The CDR3 nucleotides read TGTGCCAGCAGCTTAGTGCGCGAGGTGTGCTTCTTC. This gives the protein CASSLVREVCFF.

The chain carries TRBV9 and TRBJ1-2; a possible D gene is TRBD1 (6 bases). CDR1 and CDR2 from the germline V gene are SGDLS and YYNGEE. The CDR3 is made up of 16 amino acids. Trimming shortened V by 0 bases and J by 4 bases, and 16 bases separated the two germline ends. The CDR3 sequence is CASSVEPSGQPYGYTF. CDR3 sequence (DNA): TGTGCCAGCAGCGTAGAACCGTCAGGACAGCCCTATGGCTACACCTTC.

This chain connects TRBV14 to TRBJ2-3; 9 bases fit TRBD2. This CDR3 is 16 amino acids long. CDR1 is SGHDN, CDR2 FVKESK, per germline. V shed 0 bases and J 3 bases; nucleotides not matched to a gene: 4. Written as DNA, the CDR3 is TGTGCCAGCAGCCAAGAGTTTCTAGCGGGGACAGATACGCAGTATTTT. Its translation is CASSQEFLAGTDTQYF.

Of note for this clone: Other DNA sequences in the same sample also yield this CDR3. The gene calls are TRBV9 and TRBJ2-2; the match to TRBD2 covers 7 bases. V was clipped by 0 bases and J by 2 bases; unmatched bases: 4. CDR3 size: 16 residues. Germline assignment: CDR1 SGDLS and CDR2 YYNGEE. The CDR3 DNA reads TGTGCCAGCAGCGTAGGTCTAGCGGTTAACACCGGGGAGCTGTTTTTT. This codes for CASSVGLAVNTGELFF. Together with reference TRBV9 and TRBJ2-2, the CDR3 gives the full variable domain: DSGVTQTPKHLITATGQRVTLRCSPRSGDLSVYWYQQSLDQGLQFLIQYYNGEERAKGNILERFSAQQFPDLHSELNLSSLELGDSALYFCASSVGLAVNTGELFFGEGSRLTVL.